Sequencing of this T cell receptor beta chain was carried out in a study of molecular identifiers for immune sequencing clone quantification. In the sort, naive CD8 T cells were defined as CD8+CD4-CCR7+CD45RA+. A note on this clonotype: A read error may produce the germline difference seen at one junction end.

Both previously described methods and listed TCR primers were employed to make bulk TCR libraries. From the PCR reads, TCRdb called clonotypes with MiXCR, one entry per CDR3 protein. The sample shows some 35,000 distinct CDR3 sequences, 19% of them seen only once. CDR1 is SQVTM, CDR2 ANQGSEA, per germline. The CDR3 is 10 residues long. The chain combines TRBV29-1 with TRBJ2-1; no firm D call. Sequencing was done on a sample of naive CD8+ T cells from blood, with Jurkat cell RNA spiked in. Subset given: FACS-sorted CD8+CD4-CCR7+CD45RA+ naive T cells. This clonotype originated in a human donor in good health. Some libraries in this study had Jurkat cell RNA spiked in. Written as DNA, the CDR3 is TGCAGCGTTGTTGGCAATGAGCAGCTCTTC. Its protein is CSVVGNEQLF.